A selection of T cell receptor beta chains follows, all from one sample in a study of shared T cell receptors in the human thymus. Assay used: immunoSEQ multiplex PCR; TCRdb lists only in-frame clones, some missing. Altogether hundreds of thousands of clones are present, approximately 87% being singletons, with the ten largest covering approximately 0.0097%. The same data also contributed to another study, on human thymus T cells.

Sequenced sample: thymocytes. These receptors came from a boy under two years old with a congenital heart defect. Each CDR3 is given with its conserved first and last residue.

TRBV27,TRBJ2-1,CASSPTPTGTRNEQFF
TRBV4-3,TRBJ2-7,CASSHETGGNSYEQYF
TRBV4-3,TRBJ2-1,CASSQDLPSARYNEQFF
TRBV2,TRBJ2-5,CASRGDYLRARYQETQYF
TRBV11-1,TRBJ1-2,CASSSRTGPLGYTF
TRBV7-2,TRBJ2-5,CASSPSTSGGRPEETQYF
TRBV7-9,TRBJ2-7,CASSLLTGGVEQYF
TRBV19,TRBJ2-7,CASGTSHGLAAYEQYF
TRBV5-4,TRBJ2-1,CASSKIFSGRAYNEQFF
TRBV5-1,TRBJ1-4,CASSLAGTTNEKLFF
TRBV28,TRBJ1-1,CASSRDREAFF
TRBV27,TRBJ2-1,CASSRGLAAYNEQFF
TRBV28,TRBJ2-7,CASSIDRDPSYEQYF
TRBV5-1,TRBJ1-2,CASSLGTGGGIDGYTF
TRBV18,TRBJ1-4,CASSPTGMELTNEKLFF